These 5 T cell receptor beta chains originate from one sample sequenced in a study of T cells in Graves' hyperthyroidism and ophthalmopathy (dated by TCRdb to about 2019). The library was prepared using multiplex PCR. The reads were generated on an Illumina HiSeq 2000. The TCR beta CDR3 regions were amplified from RNA transcripts. The first round of RT-PCR for the TCR CDR3 was performed with the HTBI primer set and the Qiagen OneStep RT-PCR kit. Using fastp trimming at Q25 and MiXCR clonotype assembly, TCRdb reanalyzed the public sequencing data and kept in-frame beta chains. CDR3 protein sequences are deduplicated, and each keeps its most common genes and DNA. Across this sample there are 96,000 or so distinct CDR3 sequences, with approximately 56% seen only once. 25% to 30% of the sample belongs to the ten largest clones. The sample comprised blood. Source of these receptors: a woman aged 40 to 50 with Graves' hyperthyroidism.

This clonotype was found many times. This rearrangement joins TRBV7-8 to TRBJ1-2; 9 bases agree with TRBD1. Germline V gene lookup returns CDR1 SGHVS and CDR2 FQNEAQ. The ends lost 5 bases at V and 3 bases at J; junction bases unmatched: 13. This CDR3 spans 17 amino acids. CDR3 loop: CASSPGQGALLHYGYTF. The CDR3 bases are TGTGCCAGCAGCCCGGGACAGGGAGCCTTATTACACTATGGCTACACCTTC.

The chain employs TRBV7-4 and TRBJ2-3, with TRBD2 identical over 8 bases. CDR3 size: 13 residues. V gave up 5 bases and J gave up 8 bases; unmatched junction bases: 6. Per the germline V gene, CDR1 is SGHVT and CDR2 is SQSDAQ. CDR3 protein: CASSQFRGGTQYF. As DNA, the CDR3 is TGTGCCAGCAGCCAATTCCGGGGGGGTACGCAGTATTTT.

This clonotype was detected a few times. The chain combines TRBV20-1 with TRBJ1-2; TRBD1 matches at 7 bases. The V segment lost 4 bases and the J segment 5 bases; nucleotides outside the gene matches: 4. There are 12 residues in the CDR3. CDR1 and CDR2 (germline): DFQATT, SNEGSKA (reference sequence). The CDR3 here is CSAKQGGYGYTF. DNA for the CDR3: TGCAGTGCTAAGCAGGGGGGGTATGGCTACACCTTC.

This clonotype occurred many times. The chain employs TRBV7-2 and TRBJ2-2; TRBD1 matches at 7 bases. Unmatched junction bases numbered 0, after V lost 4 bases and J lost 1 base. Germline V gene sequence: CDR1 SGHTA, CDR2 FQGNSA. This CDR3 contains 14 residues. CDR3 protein: CASSWTGNTGELFF. The CDR3 DNA reads as TGTGCCAGCAGCTGGACAGGGAACACCGGGGAGCTGTTTTTT.

This clonotype was seen ten or more times. The chain couples TRBV7-8 to TRBJ2-3; D perhaps matches TRBD2 (7 bases). This CDR3 is built from 17 residues. V dropped 5 bases and J dropped 4 bases, with 22 bases sitting between them. In germline, CDR1 is SGHVS, CDR2 FQNEAQ. Written as DNA, the CDR3 is TGTGCCAGCAGCGGGACACTAGCGAGAGGTCGGTCAGATACGCAGTATTTT. Translated: CASSGTLARGRSDTQYF.